This T cell receptor beta chain was captured in a study of blood T cell repertoires in COVID-19. The data were produced by immunoSEQ multiplex PCR, yet TCRdb's version contains in-frame clones alone and is incomplete. The repertoire consists of 200,000 to 250,000 clones, with 88% occurring once and the leading ten covering about 2.4%. Per the germline V gene, CDR1 is SGHTA and CDR2 is FQGTGA. The CDR3 contains 15 residues. With 6 bases removed from V and 0 bases from J, the gap between germline ends came to 13 bases. The source material was PBMCs or T cells enriched from blood (not recorded which). The TCR comes from a woman aged 25-40 years who had recovered from COVID-19. V usage is TRBV7-3 and J usage is TRBJ2-3; D not certain. The DNA of the CDR3 is TGTGCCAGCAGTCAGCAAAGCAGGAGCACAGATACGCAGTATTTT. It is translated as CASSQQSRSTDTQYF.